This T cell receptor beta chain was identified during a study of shared clonotypes between healthy human individuals. Study-wide points: Lower generation probabilities were found for non-shared clonotypes than for those shared by all four donors. Generally, naive subsets (rather than memory subsets) showed larger estimated richness.

A word on this clone: Its cognate antigen is unknown.

Germline CDR1 and CDR2: MDHEN and SYDVKM. V shed 5 bases and J 9 bases; nucleotides not matched to a gene: 17. The CDR3 runs to 17 residues. All donors qualified as healthy HIV-negative adults and had experienced no recent acute infections or vaccinations. Negatively enriched CD4+ T cells were divided by CD45RA into naive and memory. Sequenced by immunoSEQ multiplex PCR; TCRdb stores in-frame clones only, minus some. The sample contains about 2.5 million clones, approximately 90% of which appear only once. The chain combines TRBV28 with TRBJ2-1, with 9 bases lining up with TRBD2. Material: naive CD4+ T cells from PBMCs. Subset in this sample: CD45RA+ positively selected. This clonotype originated in a man younger than 30 in good health. Some clones in this sample may be carry-over from other donors' samples. In nucleotides, the CDR3 is TGTGCCAGCAGTACCCAGAGGTGGGCGGGAGGGCCGGGTGAGCAGTTCTTC. Protein sequence: CASSTQRWAGGPGEQFF.